Listed below are T cell receptor beta chains from one sample, sequenced in a study of patients and donors after allogeneic stem cell transplantation. One entry per CDR3 protein results from TCRdb running MiXCR on the RT-PCR reads. The data contain about 87,000 distinct CDR3 sequences, roughly 4.9% of them singletons. Material for sequencing was blood, either unsorted or a sorted T cell fraction (not recorded which). The receptor source for this set is a human donor who was either an allogeneic HSCT recipient or a stem cell or donor lymphocyte infusion donor (not recorded which). It is not recorded whose cells these are; they may come from a transplant donor. The CDR3 runs from the conserved cysteine through the conserved F or W. A D gene is named only where the DNA matches it firmly. Part of the rows lack a size; the others show once, few, many or a class for expanded clones.

TGCAGCGTTACGAGTCCCCTTGAAGCTTTCTTT	CSVTSPLEAFF	TRBJ1-1	.	.	TRBV29-1
.	CASSLQRGGYGYTF	TRBJ1-2	.	.	TRBV3-1
TGTGCCAGCAGCTTAGTTTCAGGGGCCGGAAAAAACATTCAGTACTTC	CASSLVSGAGKNIQYF	TRBJ2-4	.	many	TRBV7-2
TGCAGCGTTTCGGGGACTAGCGGTCTGGGGCAGTACTTC	CSVSGTSGLGQYF	TRBJ2-7	TRBD2	many	TRBV29-1
TGTGCCTGGAGTGGGACAGGTCCAGGTGGCTACACCTTC	CAWSGTGPGGYTF	TRBJ1-2	TRBD1	many	TRBV30
TGCAGTGCTAGAGGAGGGATTGGGTCACCCCTCCACTTT	CSARGGIGSPLHF	TRBJ1-6	.	many	TRBV20-1
TGCAGTGCCTTGAGGCCCCTGAACACTGAAGCTTTCTTT	CSALRPLNTEAFF	TRBJ1-1	.	many	TRBV20-1
TGCAGTGCTAGAGGATACAGGACGAACACTGAAGCTTTCTTT	CSARGYRTNTEAFF	TRBJ1-1	.	.	TRBV20-1
TGCAGTGCTAGTGGGGTGGAGAACACTGAAGCTTTCTTT	CSASGVENTEAFF	TRBJ1-1	.	many	TRBV20-1
TGTGCCAGCAGTTTAGGGCAGTTTTCCGAGCAGTACTTC	CASSLGQFSEQYF	TRBJ2-7	.	many	TRBV12-3/TRBV12-4
TGTGCCAGTCGGGAGGCGGGGGCGAGGGAGACCCAGTACTTC	CASREAGARETQYF	TRBJ2-5	.	many	TRBV12-3/TRBV12-4
TGTGCCAGCAGCCCGAATAGCGAGAGTGGTAATACGCAGTATTTT	CASSPNSESGNTQYF	TRBJ2-3	.	.	TRBV5-4
TGTGCCAGCAGCCCCCGGGACAGTCTCAATCAGCCCCAGCATTTT	CASSPRDSLNQPQHF	TRBJ1-5	TRBD1	many	TRBV12-3/TRBV12-4
TGTGCCAGCAGCTTAGCACGGGGGAACACAGATACGCAGTATTTT	CASSLARGNTDTQYF	TRBJ2-3	.	few	TRBV11-2
TGTGCCAGCAGCCCCAGGGAGGGGTACAATGAGCAGTTCTTC	CASSPREGYNEQFF	TRBJ2-1	TRBD2	many	TRBV11-1
TGCGCCAGCAGCTTCACGGCCGGGACTAGCGGGGCCTACGAGCAGTACTTC	CASSFTAGTSGAYEQYF	TRBJ2-7	TRBD2	many	TRBV5-1
TGCGCCAGCAGCTCCGAAGGGGTCCCGTCCAATGAGCAGTTCTTC	CASSSEGVPSNEQFF	TRBJ2-1	.	.	TRBV5-1
TGTGCCAGCAGCCCCCAGACAGGGCACTATGGCTACACCTTC	CASSPQTGHYGYTF	TRBJ1-2	TRBD1	.	TRBV3-1
TGTGCCTGGAGTGTGGGATCTAACTATGGCTACACCTTC	CAWSVGSNYGYTF	TRBJ1-2	.	few	TRBV30
TGTGCCAGCAGTTCGACTAGCGGAAATACGCAGTATTTT	CASSSTSGNTQYF	TRBJ2-3	TRBD2	many	TRBV12-3/TRBV12-4
TGTGCCAGCAGCGCACAGGGACGGTGGGGTGAAAAACTGTTTTTT	CASSAQGRWGEKLFF	TRBJ1-4	.	many	TRBV9
TGCAGCTCCCTCACTGGGCTTTCCTACGAGCAGTACTTC	CSSLTGLSYEQYF	TRBJ2-7	.	.	TRBV20-1
TGTGCCAGCAGCCCACAGGGGAATGAAAAACTGTTTTTT	CASSPQGNEKLFF	TRBJ1-4	TRBD1	many	TRBV7-9
TGTGCCAGCAGCGTAGCTACGGGCCAGCCCCAGCATTTT	CASSVATGQPQHF	TRBJ1-5	.	many	TRBV9
TGTGCCAGCAGTCCCTACCGACTAGCGGGATCTTCCTACAATGAGCAGTTCTTC	CASSPYRLAGSSYNEQFF	TRBJ2-1	TRBD2	.	TRBV27
TGCGCCAGCAGGCAACAGGGAAGTGGAAACACCATATATTTT	CASRQQGSGNTIYF	TRBJ1-3	.	many	TRBV5-1
TGCAGTGCTACGGGACAGGGGTACGAGCAGTACTTC	CSATGQGYEQYF	TRBJ2-7	TRBD1	many	TRBV20-1
TGTGCCTGGACCGGGGACTCAGTAGGCTACACCTTC	CAWTGDSVGYTF	TRBJ1-2	.	many	TRBV30
TGCGCCAGCAGCGGCGAACAGGGGGCGCTGGGGTATGGCTACACCTTC	CASSGEQGALGYGYTF	TRBJ1-2	TRBD1	many	TRBV5-1
TGTGCCAGCAGGAGCGCTAGCGGTTCGAACACCGGGGAGCTGTTTTTT	CASRSASGSNTGELFF	TRBJ2-2	TRBD2	many	TRBV2
TGTGCCACCTCGGAACAGGGTAGAGAGACCCAGTACTTC	CATSEQGRETQYF	TRBJ2-5	.	many	TRBV24-1
TGTGCCAGCACTGAACAGCGAAACACCGGGGAGCTGTTTTTT	CASTEQRNTGELFF	TRBJ2-2	.	many	TRBV11-2
TGCAGTGCTAGAGGGAGTGGCGGCAATGAGCAGTTCTTC	CSARGSGGNEQFF	TRBJ2-1	.	few	TRBV20-1
TGTGCCAGCAGTTACTCGACGGACGGACGTCAGCCCCAGCATTTT	CASSYSTDGRQPQHF	TRBJ1-5	.	many	TRBV6-2/TRBV6-3
TGTGCCACCAGCAGAGATAGGTCCCGGGACAGCACCGGGGAGCTGTTTTTT	CATSRDRSRDSTGELFF	TRBJ2-2	TRBD1	many	TRBV15
TGTGCCAGCAGTTTACGGGCAGGGAACACTGAAGCTTTCTTT	CASSLRAGNTEAFF	TRBJ1-1	.	many	TRBV27